One TCR beta chain is described in this entry. This sample is part of a study of monozygotic twins with inflammatory bowel disease. CDR1 and CDR2 (germline): MNHEY, SMNVEV (reference sequence). The CDR3 totals 13 residues. The unique tags termed UMIs, each holding a 6-nucleotide sample barcode, were added by means of template switching. TCRdb reprocessed the 5' RACE reads and stores each CDR3 protein as one record, lacking DNA. This table lists some 160,000 distinct CDR3 sequences. The source material was blood. The V and J genes are TRBV27 and TRBJ1-6. The clonotype comes from a human donor with ulcerative colitis or Crohn's disease, or a healthy co-twin of an affected twin (not recorded which). The CDR3 sequence is CASSLGWNSPLHF.